Listed below are T cell receptor beta chains from one sample, sequenced in a study of cytomegalovirus exposure and HLA in healthy donors. Measured with immunoSEQ multiplex PCR; TCRdb has only the in-frame clones, and not every one. The profile covers roughly 250,000 clones, with around 88% appearing a single time and around 1.2% taken by the ten largest. Source material: PBMCs. Every receptor here comes from a woman aged 30 to 39 in good health and CMV-seropositive. CDR3s include the opening cysteine and the closing phenylalanine or tryptophan.

V gene: TRBV30; CDR3 protein: CAWSVQGDQPQHF
V gene: TRBV27; CDR3 protein: CASRWTRASSKNIQYF
V gene: TRBV6-6; CDR3 protein: CASSYSERGSSYEQYF
V gene: TRBV11-2; CDR3 protein: CASSWTGFHNEQFF
V gene: TRBV5-4; CDR3 protein: CASSVQGHRRGEQYF
V gene: TRBV10-1; CDR3 protein: CASSGQGTKNIQYF
V gene: TRBV7-9; CDR3 protein: CASRRGGNTGELFF
V gene: TRBV9; CDR3 protein: CASSVGGGGGNIQYF
V gene: TRBV6-1; CDR3 protein: CASSEGGQGNTEAFF
V gene: TRBV6-5; CDR3 protein: CASSFRDSRYVEQFF
V gene: TRBV28; CDR3 protein: CASSTSPAVAGSSYNEQFF
V gene: TRBV2; CDR3 protein: CASSESPGQETQYF
V gene: TRBV28; CDR3 protein: CASGGLPSYEQYF
V gene: TRBV30; CDR3 protein: CAWSEGLAAYNEQFF
V gene: TRBV27; CDR3 protein: CASSVSGGPSYEQYF
V gene: TRBV19; CDR3 protein: CASSPTGANYGYTF
V gene: TRBV19; CDR3 protein: CASSTYTGGEQYF
V gene: TRBV4-1; CDR3 protein: CASSRRWGDEQYF
V gene: TRBV7-9; CDR3 protein: CASSNPGRGTEAFF
V gene: TRBV30; CDR3 protein: CAWSTQAQETQYF
V gene: TRBV7-8; CDR3 protein: CASSLVSQGAGNTIYF
V gene: TRBV7-9; CDR3 protein: CASSTGDSLNTDTQYF
V gene: TRBV28; CDR3 protein: CASSSSPGTSGRNTGELFF
V gene: TRBV5-3; CDR3 protein: CARRRTGVEKLFF
V gene: TRBV7-6; CDR3 protein: CASSLISGNTEAFF
V gene: TRBV7-9; CDR3 protein: CASSLVPGRNYGYIF
V gene: TRBV11-3; CDR3 protein: CASSAGLGSYEQYF
V gene: TRBV13; CDR3 protein: CASGSGLAGVTDTQYF
V gene: TRBV7-9; CDR3 protein: CASSLVAGVEQFF
V gene: TRBV6-5; CDR3 protein: CASSLLTSGSSDTQYF
V gene: TRBV11-2; CDR3 protein: CASSLMWGEGEFF
V gene: TRBV30; CDR3 protein: CAWSRLAGGYNEQFF
V gene: TRBV28; CDR3 protein: CASSDRGLAGGSSYNEQFF
V gene: TRBV27; CDR3 protein: CASSRLSGSGGPDTQYF
V gene: TRBV6-5; CDR3 protein: CASKVAGFTGELFF
V gene: TRBV6-1; CDR3 protein: CASRGLAGGRNEQFF
V gene: TRBV7-9; CDR3 protein: CASSLAGEGEQYF